This is a list of T cell receptor beta chains from one sample in a study of blood T cell repertoires in COVID-19. TCRdb's copy holds only in-frame clones and misses some; the assay was immunoSEQ multiplex PCR. The sample has over 50,000 clones, around 86% seen once; the top ten hold approximately 7.8%. Specimen: peripheral blood. Receptors originate from a man between 45 and 60 years old with active COVID-19. CDR3s include the opening cysteine and the closing phenylalanine or tryptophan. D genes are given only for firm matches. Expanded clones are given a class, and other clones once, few, many or no size at all.

DNA: TGTGCCAGCAGGAAGACTAGCGGGAACACCGGGGAGCTGTTTTTT; CDR3: CASRKTSGNTGELFF; length: 15; V: TRBV7-2; J: TRBJ2-2; size: .; D: TRBD2
DNA: TGTGCCAGCAGCCCCGAGGGTTCCAGTTTTTTGAACACCGGGGAGCTGTTTTTT; CDR3: CASSPEGSSFLNTGELFF; length: 18; V: TRBV7-2; J: TRBJ2-2; size: once; D: .
DNA: TGTGCCTGGACAAGGGACAGGGGGGGTGAAGAAAAACTGTTTTTT; CDR3: CAWTRDRGGEEKLFF; length: 15; V: TRBV30; J: TRBJ1-4; size: .; D: TRBD1
DNA: TGTGCCAGCAGCTTGACAGGGACAGGAGGACAGGTGAGCAGTTTCTTC; CDR3: CASSLTGTGGQVSSFF; length: 16; V: TRBV5-6; J: TRBJ2-1; size: .; D: TRBD1
DNA: TGTGCCAGCAGTTTAACGGTTAACTATGGCTACACCTTC; CDR3: CASSLTVNYGYTF; length: 13; V: TRBV27; J: TRBJ1-2; size: .; D: .
DNA: TGCGCCAGCAGCCAAGAACCCAACAGGGGATTTGAAGCTTTCTTT; CDR3: CASSQEPNRGFEAFF; length: 15; V: TRBV4-3; J: TRBJ1-1; size: .; D: TRBD1
DNA: TGTGCCAGCAGACAGGTTGTGTCGCTTGGCTACACCTTC; CDR3: CASRQVVSLGYTF; length: 13; V: TRBV7-2; J: TRBJ1-2; size: .; D: .
DNA: TGTGCCAGCTCCCGGGCCCCAGCGGGAGTGGGAGAGCAGTACTTC; CDR3: CASSRAPAGVGEQYF; length: 15; V: TRBV25-1; J: TRBJ2-7; size: once; D: TRBD2
DNA: TGTGCCAGCAGCTTAGGAGGCGCTAGGAATCAGCCCCAGCATTTT; CDR3: CASSLGGARNQPQHF; length: 15; V: TRBV7-2; J: TRBJ1-5; size: .; D: .
DNA: TGCAGCGTTGGTTTAGCGGGAAGACCCTACGAGCAGTACTTC; CDR3: CSVGLAGRPYEQYF; length: 14; V: TRBV29-1; J: TRBJ2-7; size: once; D: TRBD2
DNA: TGTGCCACCAGCAGAGATCCGGAGACCGATGAGCAGTTCTTC; CDR3: CATSRDPETDEQFF; length: 14; V: TRBV15; J: TRBJ2-1; size: .; D: .
DNA: TGTGCCAGTAGTTACAGCAGTAATTCACCCCTCCACTTT; CDR3: CASSYSSNSPLHF; length: 13; V: TRBV19; J: TRBJ1-6; size: .; D: .
DNA: TGTGCCAGCAGCTTACTGGGACAGCAAGAGACCCAGTACTTC; CDR3: CASSLLGQQETQYF; length: 14; V: TRBV7-2; J: TRBJ2-5; size: .; D: TRBD1
DNA: TGTGCCACCAGTGGCATTCCACAGGGTGGCGGACACTATGGCTACACCTTC; CDR3: CATSGIPQGGGHYGYTF; length: 17; V: TRBV24-1; J: TRBJ1-2; size: .; D: .
DNA: TGTGCCATCAGCCTGGGACAGCCAAAGCTTGCAACTAATGAAAAACTGTTTTTT; CDR3: CAISLGQPKLATNEKLFF; length: 18; V: TRBV10-3; J: TRBJ1-4; size: .; D: TRBD1